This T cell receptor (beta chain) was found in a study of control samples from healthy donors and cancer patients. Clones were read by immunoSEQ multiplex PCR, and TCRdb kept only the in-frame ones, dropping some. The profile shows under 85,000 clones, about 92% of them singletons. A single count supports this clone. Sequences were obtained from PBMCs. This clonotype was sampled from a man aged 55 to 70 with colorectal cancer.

For the CDR3, the DNA is TGTGCCAGCAGTTTACAGACTACCCCTAGCGAGCAGTACTTC. This codes for CASSLQTTPSEQYF. The chain links TRBV27 to TRBJ2-7; maybe TRBD2 (5 bases). The CDR3 covers 14 residues. Trimming removed 2 bases from V and 6 bases from J, with 14 bases in between. Germline V gene sequence: CDR1 MNHEY, CDR2 SMNVEV (reference sequence).